The rows below give T cell receptor beta chains drawn from one sample of a study of shared clonotypes between healthy human individuals. The table came from immunoSEQ multiplex PCR; TCRdb's copy has only in-frame clones and leaves some out. The sample carries about 680,000 clones, about 92% recorded once. Sequenced sample: naive CD8+ T cells sorted from blood. The receptor set was obtained from a man under 40 in good health. The conserved cysteine and the conserved F or W are not part of the CDR3 here. Each record gives: V gene, CDR3 length, CDR3 protein.

v_gene: TRBV9; len: 12; CDR3aa: ASTIGGGTDTQY
v_gene: TRBV7-9; len: 10; CDR3aa: ASSLEAWKFT
v_gene: TRBV7-6; len: 9; CDR3aa: ASSFTFGYT
v_gene: TRBV28; len: 12; CDR3aa: ASSQWTVAGEQY
v_gene: TRBV7-2; len: 14; CDR3aa: ASSFFRDRATYEQY
v_gene: TRBV10-2; len: 13; CDR3aa: ASNGQGAGTGELF
v_gene: TRBV7-9; len: 10; CDR3aa: ASSLGIREQY
v_gene: TRBV5-4; len: 11; CDR3aa: ASSLTGATEAF
v_gene: TRBV28; len: 13; CDR3aa: ASSLRDSGSYEQY
v_gene: TRBV7-9; len: 12; CDR3aa: ASSPDRGDTEAF
v_gene: TRBV7-2; len: 13; CDR3aa: ASSQPGQTGNTIY
v_gene: TRBV7-9; len: 12; CDR3aa: ASSTPGGRSGYT
v_gene: TRBV19; len: 10; CDR3aa: ATAVTYNEQF
v_gene: TRBV30; len: 11; CDR3aa: AWRGRGNYGYT
v_gene: TRBV15; len: 12; CDR3aa: ATSSGQGPNEQF
v_gene: TRBV28; len: 12; CDR3aa: ASSPRTAQETQY
v_gene: TRBV2; len: 12; CDR3aa: ASSGGQASWEQY
v_gene: TRBV18; len: 14; CDR3aa: ASSPSASGSNNEQF
v_gene: TRBV10-3; len: 11; CDR3aa: AISVSGLDGYT
v_gene: TRBV7-9; len: 13; CDR3aa: ASSLVKAGTDEQY
v_gene: TRBV7-8; len: 11; CDR3aa: ASSLRLLNEQF
v_gene: TRBV19; len: 13; CDR3aa: ASSMRREWSYEQY
v_gene: TRBV11-2; len: 16; CDR3aa: ASSPGGVSGMFEETQY
v_gene: TRBV2; len: 11; CDR3aa: ASSDKGYGGYT
v_gene: TRBV11-3; len: 13; CDR3aa: ASSPMRGPAGEQF
v_gene: TRBV11-2; len: 10; CDR3aa: ASSSNFGPQH
v_gene: TRBV28; len: 9; CDR3aa: AGGTDYGYT
v_gene: TRBV6-5; len: 13; CDR3aa: ASSFLSPPGHEQF
v_gene: TRBV28; len: 13; CDR3aa: ASEELAGNSRTQY
v_gene: TRBV2; len: 13; CDR3aa: ASSEGRGSGNTIY
v_gene: TRBV27; len: 10; CDR3aa: ASSRRTDTQY
v_gene: TRBV2; len: 11; CDR3aa: ASSHRGSTEAF
v_gene: TRBV25-1; len: 15; CDR3aa: ASSAIDVAGVYNEQF
v_gene: TRBV27; len: 14; CDR3aa: ASIRADRGPPYEQY
v_gene: TRBV28; len: 12; CDR3aa: ASSLSQGRYEQY
v_gene: TRBV19; len: 13; CDR3aa: ASSMVEGQSDTQY
v_gene: TRBV10-1; len: 13; CDR3aa: ASSEYRGRRETQY
v_gene: TRBV6-1; len: 14; CDR3aa: ASSDSFRGPNTEAF
v_gene: TRBV7-9; len: 10; CDR3aa: ASSSLIGELF
v_gene: TRBV25-1; len: 11; CDR3aa: ASSEGMNTEAF
v_gene: TRBV21-1; len: 14; CDR3aa: ASSKAHRSWKNIQY
v_gene: TRBV2; len: 14; CDR3aa: ASSEAGSGGSYEQY
v_gene: TRBV9; len: 13; CDR3aa: ASSVAGQETYEQY
v_gene: TRBV10-3; len: 15; CDR3aa: AISGTMTSGTYNEQF
v_gene: TRBV11-3; len: 12; CDR3aa: ASSLLERVYEQY
v_gene: TRBV7-9; len: 13; CDR3aa: ASSLGGTEQETQY
v_gene: TRBV9; len: 11; CDR3aa: ASSLMNTGELF
v_gene: TRBV29-1; len: 12; CDR3aa: SVENPGQSYEQY
v_gene: TRBV9; len: 12; CDR3aa: ASGTGAGANVLT
v_gene: TRBV27; len: 11; CDR3aa: ASSSRGRTEAF
v_gene: TRBV7-9; len: 12; CDR3aa: ASSPLTANYGYT
v_gene: TRBV7-3; len: 12; CDR3aa: ASSSSGGDNEQF
v_gene: TRBV7-2; len: 12; CDR3aa: ASYLDSGISEQF
v_gene: TRBV10-3; len: 11; CDR3aa: AIRHTSSVEQF
v_gene: TRBV5-4; len: 13; CDR3aa: ASSKPGTGRYEQY